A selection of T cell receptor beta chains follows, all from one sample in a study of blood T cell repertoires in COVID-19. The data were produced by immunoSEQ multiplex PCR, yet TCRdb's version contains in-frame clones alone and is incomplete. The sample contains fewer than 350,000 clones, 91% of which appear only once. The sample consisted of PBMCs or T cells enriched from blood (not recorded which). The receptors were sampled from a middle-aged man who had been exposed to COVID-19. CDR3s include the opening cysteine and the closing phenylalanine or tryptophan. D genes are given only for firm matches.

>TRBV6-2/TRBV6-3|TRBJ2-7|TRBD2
CASSYSLAGGFVGPYEQYF
TGTGCCAGCAGTTACTCGCTAGCGGGAGGGTTCGTTGGCCCCTACGAGCAGTACTTC
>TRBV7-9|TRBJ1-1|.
CASSQTGRWDTEAFF
TGTGCCAGCAGCCAGACTGGTCGGTGGGACACTGAAGCTTTCTTT
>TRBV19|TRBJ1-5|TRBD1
CASKDRDASGQPQHF
TGTGCCAGTAAGGACAGGGACGCATCGGGTCAGCCCCAGCATTTT
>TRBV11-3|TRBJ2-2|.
CASSLTAATNTGELFF
TGTGCCAGCAGCTTAACCGCGGCCACGAACACCGGGGAGCTGTTTTTT
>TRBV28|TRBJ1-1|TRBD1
CASRTLWTGEVNTEAFF
TGTGCCAGCAGGACCCTGTGGACAGGGGAAGTGAACACTGAAGCTTTCTTT
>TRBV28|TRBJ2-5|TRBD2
CASRPSGATQLYQETQYF
TGTGCCAGCCGGCCTAGCGGAGCGACACAGTTGTACCAAGAGACCCAGTACTTC
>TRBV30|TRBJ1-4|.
CAWSDIQRLFF
TGTGCCTGGAGTGACATTCAACGACTGTTTTTT
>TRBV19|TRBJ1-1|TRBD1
CVSSDFRQGGTEAFF
TGTGTCAGTAGTGACTTTAGACAGGGGGGCACTGAAGCTTTCTTT
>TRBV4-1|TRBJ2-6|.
CASSHKGGGSSSGANVLTF
TGCGCCAGCAGCCATAAAGGTGGGGGGTCGAGCTCTGGGGCCAACGTCCTGACTTTC
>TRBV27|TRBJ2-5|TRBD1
CASRGGTGAVETQYF
TGTGCCAGCAGGGGGGGGACAGGGGCGGTCGAGACCCAGTACTTC
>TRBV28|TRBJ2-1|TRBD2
CASSLLAGGLSEQFF
TGTGCCAGCAGTTTACTAGCGGGAGGGCTTAGCGAGCAGTTCTTC
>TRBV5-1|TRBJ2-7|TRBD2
CASSSGKGLQAISYEQYF
TGCGCCAGCAGCTCAGGCAAGGGACTACAGGCAATCTCCTACGAGCAGTACTTC
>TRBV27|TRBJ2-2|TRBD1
CASSLRGRTGRTGELFF
TGTGCCAGCAGTTTGAGGGGTAGGACAGGGAGAACCGGGGAGCTGTTTTTT
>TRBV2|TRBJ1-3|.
CASSVEGLGVGNTIYF
TGTGCCAGCAGTGTCGAGGGTTTAGGAGTCGGAAACACCATATATTTT
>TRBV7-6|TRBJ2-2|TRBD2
CASGGTRTGELFF
TGTGCCAGCGGCGGGACTAGAACCGGGGAGCTGTTTTTT
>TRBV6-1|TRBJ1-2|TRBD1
CASSERQGYNYGYTF
TGTGCCAGCAGTGAAAGACAGGGATATAACTATGGCTACACCTTC
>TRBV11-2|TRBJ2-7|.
CASSLLGREAYEQYF
TGTGCCAGCAGCTTATTGGGAAGGGAGGCTTACGAGCAGTACTTC